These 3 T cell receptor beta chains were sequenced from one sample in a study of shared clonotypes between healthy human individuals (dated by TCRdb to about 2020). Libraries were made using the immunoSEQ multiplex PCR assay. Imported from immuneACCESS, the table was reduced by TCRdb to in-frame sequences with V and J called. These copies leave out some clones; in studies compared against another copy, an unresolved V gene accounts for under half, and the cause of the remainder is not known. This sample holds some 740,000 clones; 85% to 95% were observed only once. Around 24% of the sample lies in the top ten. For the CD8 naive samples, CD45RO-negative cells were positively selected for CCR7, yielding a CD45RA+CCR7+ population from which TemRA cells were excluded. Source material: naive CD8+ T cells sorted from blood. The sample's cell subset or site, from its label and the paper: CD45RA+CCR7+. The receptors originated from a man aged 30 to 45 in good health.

CDR3: CASSQDWTYNEQFF. The CDR3 DNA reads as TGTGCCAGCAGCCAAGATTGGACATACAATGAGCAGTTCTTC. J is TRBJ2-1 and V is TRBV4-2, with D possibly matching TRBD1 (5 bases). Germline CDR1 is LGHNA and CDR2 is YNFKEQ. V gave up 0 bases and J gave up 4 bases, with 7 bases separating them. The CDR3 is 14 residues long.

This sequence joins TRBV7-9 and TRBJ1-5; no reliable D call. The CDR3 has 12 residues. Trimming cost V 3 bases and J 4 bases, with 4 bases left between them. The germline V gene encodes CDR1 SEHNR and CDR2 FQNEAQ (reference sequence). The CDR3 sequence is CASSFGNQPQHF. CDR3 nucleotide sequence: TGTGCCAGCAGCTTTGGTAATCAGCCCCAGCATTTT.

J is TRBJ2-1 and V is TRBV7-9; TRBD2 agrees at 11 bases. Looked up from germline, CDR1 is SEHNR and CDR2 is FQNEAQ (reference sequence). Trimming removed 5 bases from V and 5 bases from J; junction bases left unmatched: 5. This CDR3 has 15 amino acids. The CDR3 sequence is CASSTPTSGNNEQFF. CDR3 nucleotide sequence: TGTGCCAGCAGCACCCCGACTAGCGGGAACAATGAGCAGTTCTTC.